Described below is a single TCR beta chain sequence and its context. This sample was taken from a study of T cell changes during pregnancy in multiple sclerosis. TCRdb's table, derived via immunoSEQ multiplex PCR, lists solely in-frame clones and lacks some. The sample lists about 130,000 clones; approximately 96% were seen once. This sequence originates from a female donor with multiple sclerosis, enrolled in a pregnancy study. Sample: peripheral blood, taken after pregnancy.

In nucleotides, the CDR3 is TGCAGCGTTCGCGGGGCTGAGCAGTTCTTC. It encodes CSVRGAEQFF. The chain employs TRBV29-1 and TRBJ2-1; TRBD2 might be the D (6 bases). The germline V and J ends were trimmed by 5 bases and 9 bases, with 8 bases remaining between them. This CDR3 has 10 residues. Per germline, CDR1 SQVTM and CDR2 ANQGSEA.